Listed here are 15 T cell receptor beta chains from one sample, sequenced in a study of CD8+CD57+ T cells in acquired aplastic anemia. Template material for TCR beta VDJ and CDR3 profiling consisted of genomic DNA. Each CDR3 protein is one row after TCRdb ran MiXCR on the reads. The sample includes some 180,000 distinct CDR3 sequences, about 47% of them seen just once. The material sequenced was sorted CD4+, CD8+, or CD8+CD57+ T cells (not recorded which) from PBMCs. These receptors were collected from a human donor in good health.

The chain combines TRBV29-1 with TRBJ1-1, with D uncertain. CDR1 SQVTM and CDR2 ANQGSEA come from the germline V gene. CDR3 length equals 12 residues. V was shortened by 7 bases and J by 0 bases, with 9 bases between the two germline ends. CDR3 nucleotide sequence: TGCAGCGCCTCCACATTGAACACTGAAGCTTTCTTT. It translates to CSASTLNTEAFF.

Remarks on this clonotype: The junction departs from the called germline gene at one end, perhaps through a read error. This rearrangement joins TRBV5-5 to TRBJ1-4, with D possibly being TRBD1 (5 bases). This CDR3 contains 14 residues. CDR1 is SGHKS and CDR2 is YYEKEE in the germline V gene (reference sequence). As DNA, the CDR3 is TGTGCCAGCAGCTTAGGGGCAACTAATAAAAAACTGTTTTTT. Its translation: CASSLGATNKKLFF. Together with reference TRBV5-5 and TRBJ1-4, the CDR3 gives the full variable domain: DAGVTQSPTHLIKTRGQQVTLRCSPISGHKSVSWYQQVLGQGPQFIFQYYEKEERGRGNFPDRFSARQFPNYSSELNVNALLLGDSALYLCASSLGATNKKLFFGSGTQLSVL.

The chain joins TRBV10-3 to TRBJ1-5; no firm D call. Germline V lookup: CDR1 ENHRY, CDR2 SYGVKD. Trimming pared 10 bases from V and 0 bases from J, leaving 19 bases between. This CDR3 has 16 residues. In DNA, the CDR3 is TGTGCCAACCCAGCTGGACGGCTATATAGCAATCAGCCCCAGCATTTT. Translating gives CANPAGRLYSNQPQHF.

This clonotype showed up many times. The V call is TRBV7-2, the J call TRBJ2-5, with D tentatively TRBD1 or TRBD2 (6 bases each). Trimming pared 2 bases from V and 5 bases from J, leaving 15 bases between. CDR3 length: 15 residues. CDR1 is SGHTA and CDR2 is FQGNSA in the germline V gene. The CDR3 protein is CASSLWGASIETQYF. The CDR3 DNA reads as TGTGCCAGCAGCTTATGGGGGGCAAGTATCGAGACCCAGTACTTC. Using reference TRBV7-2 and TRBJ2-5 for the parts outside the CDR3, the full variable domain is GAGVSQSPSNKVTEKGKDVELRCDPISGHTALYWYRQSLGQGLEFLIYFQGNSAPDKSGLPSDRFSAERTGGSVSTLTIQRTQQEDSAVYLCASSLWGASIETQYFGPGTRLLVL.

This clonotype came up many times. CDR3 sequence reads: CATPSPMMNPGELFF. In DNA form, the CDR3 reads TGTGCCACTCCGTCTCCTATGATGAATCCCGGGGAGCTGTTTTTT. This chain joins TRBV24-1 and TRBJ2-2; no definite D call. The CDR3 sequence is 15 residues long. Trimming stripped 10 bases from V and 6 bases from J, with 20 bases between. Germline loops: CDR1 KGHDR, CDR2 SFDVKD.

This clonotype occurred many times. V gene TRBV6-5 combines with J gene TRBJ2-1; maybe TRBD1 (6 bases). There are 12 residues in the CDR3. Germline CDR1 is MNHEY and CDR2 is SVGAGI. Trimming pared 6 bases from V and 8 bases from J, leaving 11 bases between. CDR3: CASSSRGYEQFF. In DNA form, the CDR3 reads TGTGCCAGCAGCTCGAGGGGGTATGAGCAGTTCTTC.

This clonotype was observed many times. The rearrangement uses TRBV7-9 and TRBJ1-1; D ambiguous. Germline V CDR1 and CDR2: SEHNR, FQNEAQ (reference sequence). The CDR3 contains 13 residues. V was cut by 5 bases and J by 4 bases, with 11 bases left in between. The chain's CDR3 is CASSDTGPTEAFF. In nucleotides, the CDR3 is TGTGCCAGCAGCGACACCGGACCCACTGAAGCTTTCTTT.

On this clonotype: As the CDR3 is not closed by the conserved phenylalanine or tryptophan, this likely results from a read error. This chain uses TRBV7-8 with TRBJ2-7, with TRBD2 as a possible D gene (7 bases). Germline V gene lookup returns CDR1 SGHVS and CDR2 FQNEAQ. This CDR3 spans 14 amino acids. CDR3 bases: TGTGCTAGCAGCTTAGCCGCGGGGGCGGGGGAGCAGTACCTC. Its translation: CASSLAAGAGEQYL.

This clonotype showed up just a few times. This chain joins TRBV7-6 and TRBJ2-5; D call uncertain. Germline lookup yields CDR1 SGHVS and CDR2 FNYEAQ. The CDR3 loop spans 13 amino acids. Trimming removed 6 bases from V and 0 bases from J, with 8 bases in between. CDR3 region: CASRGPYQETQYF. The DNA for the CDR3 is TGTGCCAGCAGGGGCCCTTACCAAGAGACCCAGTACTTC.

This rearrangement joins TRBV5-1 to TRBJ2-7; unclear D gene. The V and J ends lost 3 bases and 0 bases respectively, with 10 bases between them. The germline CDR1 and CDR2 sequences are SGHRS and YFSETQ. The length of the CDR3 is 14 residues. Here the CDR3 reads CASSSYPGSYEQYF. CDR3 sequence (DNA): TGCGCCAGCAGCTCCTACCCAGGCTCCTACGAGCAGTACTTC.

The chain combines TRBV2 with TRBJ2-7, with 13 bases that match TRBD2. The V gene's germline CDR1 is SNHLY and CDR2 FYNNEI. V lost 6 bases and J lost 4; bases outside the gene matches: 6. The CDR3 consists of 15 residues. Here the CDR3 DNA reads TGTGCCAGCAGCCGACTAGCGGGGGGCCGGTACGAGCAGTACTTC. The encoded protein is CASSRLAGGRYEQYF. Combining the CDR3 with reference TRBV2 and TRBJ2-7 gives the whole variable domain EPEVTQTPSHQVTQMGQEVILRCVPISNHLYFYWYRQILGQKVEFLVSFYNNEISEKSEIFDDQFSVERPDGSNFTLKIRSTKLEDSAMYFCASSRLAGGRYEQYFGPGTRLTVT.

This clonotype was found many times. J is TRBJ1-2 and V is TRBV6-1; D is undetermined. Trimming shortened V by 6 bases and J by 6 bases, and 20 bases separated the two germline ends. CDR3 size: 15 residues. CDR1 and CDR2 from the germline V gene are MNHNS and SASEGT. The CDR3 DNA follows: TGTGCCAGCAGCAACCCACCGCCATCGGGCCATGGCTACACCTTC. Amino acid sequence: CASSNPPPSGHGYTF.

The chain couples TRBV20-1 to TRBJ1-2; the D is unclear. CDR1 and CDR2 (germline): DFQATT, SNEGSKA (reference sequence). Trimming cost V 0 bases and J 3 bases, with 23 bases left between them. The CDR3 is 18 amino acids. Written as DNA, the CDR3 is TGCAGTGCTAGAGATCAAGTAATTGACGGCAAGCCGCACTATGGCTACACCTTC. This codes for CSARDQVIDGKPHYGYTF.

The chain joins TRBV15 to TRBJ1-5; TRBD1 agrees at 9 bases. The CDR3 sequence is 15 residues long. Looked up from germline, CDR1 is LNHNV and CDR2 is YYDKDF (reference sequence). The ends lost 4 bases at V and 4 bases at J; junction bases unmatched: 5. In DNA form, the CDR3 reads TGTGCCACCAGCACTTGGGACAGGGAGAATCAGCCCCAGCATTTT. Protein product: CATSTWDRENQPQHF.

The CDR3: CSAGGAYGYTF. CDR3 nucleotides: TGCAGTGCGGGGGGGGCCTATGGCTACACCTTC. The chain employs TRBV20-1 and TRBJ1-2, with TRBD1 as a possible D gene (6 bases). With 6 bases removed from V and 4 bases from J, the gap between germline ends came to 9 bases. CDR3 length: 11 amino acids. In germline, CDR1 is DFQATT, CDR2 SNEGSKA (reference sequence).